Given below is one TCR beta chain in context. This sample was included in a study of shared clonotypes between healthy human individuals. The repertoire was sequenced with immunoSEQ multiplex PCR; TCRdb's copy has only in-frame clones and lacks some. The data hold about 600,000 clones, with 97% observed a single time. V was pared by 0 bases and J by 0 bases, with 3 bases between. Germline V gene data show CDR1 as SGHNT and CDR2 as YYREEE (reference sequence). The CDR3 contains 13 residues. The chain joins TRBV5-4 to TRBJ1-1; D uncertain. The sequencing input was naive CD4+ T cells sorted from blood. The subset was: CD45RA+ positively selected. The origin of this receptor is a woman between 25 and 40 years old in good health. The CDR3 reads CASSLALNTEAFF. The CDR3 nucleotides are TGTGCCAGCAGCTTGGCATTGAACACTGAAGCTTTCTTT.